The text below deals with one T cell receptor (beta chain). This sample is drawn from a study of blood T cell repertoires in COVID-19. Study background: Nucleic acid was either cDNA or gDNA, and it came from T cells, B-cell-depleted T cells, or PBMCs.

Germline CDR1 and CDR2: SGHTS and YDEGEE. The junction had 5 bases not matched to a gene; V was cut back by 3 bases and J by 8 bases. This CDR3 spans 14 amino acids. In the authors' workflow: How many nucleated cells were present was estimated from reference gene primer amplification. TCRdb's table, derived via immunoSEQ multiplex PCR, lists solely in-frame clones and lacks some. The D gene and trimming were derived from the DNA, and the V and J assignments and clone size from that table. Of approximately 270,000 clones in the sample, 75% to 90% were seen once. The V gene is TRBV5-8, the J gene TRBJ1-4; the match to TRBD1 covers 9 bases. The TCR comes from a man aged 45 to 65 with acute or convalescent COVID-19. Input material: peripheral blood. CDR3 amino acids: CASSSGTGSEKLFF. CDR3 bases: TGTGCCAGCAGCTCCGGGACAGGGTCGGAAAAACTGTTTTTT.